One T cell receptor beta chain is described in this entry. The source of the sample is a study of T cells in tumors after PD-1 blockade. The trim removed 7 bases at V and 0 bases at J, leaving 14 bases unmatched. The CDR3 consists of 17 residues. Germline V gene sequence: CDR1 SGHTS, CDR2 YDEGEE. Clones were read by immunoSEQ multiplex PCR, and TCRdb kept only the in-frame ones, dropping some. The data hold around 2,500 clones, with 69% observed a single time. The chain carries TRBV5-8 and TRBJ1-1; 8 bases map to TRBD1. Sequenced material: tumor tissue, taken after anti-PD-1 treatment. The TCR comes from a human donor with basal cell carcinoma. The CDR3 DNA follows: TGTGCCAGCGCTTCACGGACAGGGTATTTTATGAACACTGAAGCTTTCTTT. It encodes CASASRTGYFMNTEAFF.